This T cell receptor (beta chain) emerged from a study of control samples from healthy donors and cancer patients. Generated by immunoSEQ multiplex PCR, the TCRdb table keeps only in-frame clones and is missing some. This table has about 130,000 clones, about 93% appearing once. CDR3 length: 15 residues. With 0 bases removed from V and 6 bases from J, the gap between germline ends came to 12 bases. The germline CDR1 and CDR2 sequences are SGHNT and YYREEE (reference sequence). The TCR comes from a man aged 35 to 55 in good health. The chain employs TRBV5-4 and TRBJ2-2; D ambiguous. Sequenced material: blood. CDR3 loop: CASSLVGVRPGELFF. The CDR3 DNA reads as TGTGCCAGCAGCTTGGTCGGAGTCCGACCCGGGGAGCTGTTTTTT.